Listed below are T cell receptor beta chains from one sample, sequenced in a study of blood T cell repertoires in COVID-19. Some clones are missing from TCRdb's copy, which holds only in-frame ones; the method was immunoSEQ multiplex PCR. The table shows 230,000 or so clones, with 80% to 90% occurring only once. The sequenced material came from peripheral blood. Source of these receptors: a woman in her thirties or forties who had recovered from COVID-19. CDR3s include the opening cysteine and the closing phenylalanine or tryptophan. Each record gives: J gene, D gene, V gene, clone size, CDR3 DNA, CDR3 protein. A D gene is named only where the DNA matches it firmly. Size is stated for part of the rows, as once, few or many counts, or as a class when the clone is expanded.

TRBJ1-3 | . | TRBV9 | few | TGTGCCAGCAGCGTAGAAGCCGGGACTCTATTAGACACCATATATTTT | CASSVEAGTLLDTIYF
TRBJ2-1 | . | TRBV18 | . | TGTGCCAGCTCACCACGGTCGGGTCGTTTCGACAATGAGCAGTTCTTC | CASSPRSGRFDNEQFF
TRBJ2-1 | TRBD2 | TRBV5-4 | . | TGTGCCAGCAGCCCTAGACTAGCGGTGAGTGAGCAGTTCTTC | CASSPRLAVSEQFF
TRBJ2-3 | TRBD2 | TRBV18 | . | TGTGCCAGCTCACCGAGGGCTAGCGGGGCCACAGATACGCAGTATTTT | CASSPRASGATDTQYF
TRBJ2-6 | TRBD1 | TRBV9 | . | TGTGCCAGCGGACTTAACCGGTATGGACAGGGAAGGACGTTTGGGGCCAACGTCCTGACTTTC | CASGLNRYGQGRTFGANVLTF
TRBJ2-5 | TRBD2 | TRBV20-1 | . | TGCAGTGCTAGTTTAGCGGGGAGTCTCGGGGAGACCCAGTACTTC | CSASLAGSLGETQYF
TRBJ1-1 | . | TRBV10-3 | . | TGTGCCATCAGCGATGGGGGGGGCACTGAAGCTTTCTTT | CAISDGGGTEAFF
TRBJ2-7 | . | TRBV28 | . | TGTGCCAGCAGTTTAGTCGCACAGACCTACGAGCAGTACTTC | CASSLVAQTYEQYF
TRBJ2-2 | . | TRBV16 | . | TGTGCCAGCAGCCGGACCGCAGGGGTTCACGGGGAGCTGTTTTTT | CASSRTAGVHGELFF
TRBJ1-2 | . | TRBV28 | . | TGTGCCAGCAGTTGGACAACCTATGGCTACACCTTC | CASSWTTYGYTF
TRBJ2-1 | . | TRBV1 | . | TGCACCAGCAGCCATCCCGTCTCGTCCGGGAAAATTTACAATGAGCAGTTCTTC | CTSSHPVSSGKIYNEQFF
TRBJ1-6 | . | TRBV29-1 | . | TGCAGCGTCGGTAAAGGAGAGGGTACACCCCTCCACTTT | CSVGKGEGTPLHF
TRBJ2-7 | TRBD2 | TRBV5-4 | . | TGTGCCAGCAGTCCCGCCCCCACTAGCGGGGGGTCATACGAGCAGTACTTC | CASSPAPTSGGSYEQYF
TRBJ2-1 | . | TRBV19 | . | TGTGCCAGTCCCAGCGCGGATTTACGTGAGCAGTTCTTC | CASPSADLREQFF
TRBJ1-6 | . | TRBV11-2 | . | TGTGCCAGCAGCTTAGAGGTTTATACCGAGTCACCCCTCCACTTT | CASSLEVYTESPLHF
TRBJ1-1 | . | TRBV5-5 | . | TGTGCCAGCACCAAAACAGGGTGGAACACTGAAGCTTTCTTT | CASTKTGWNTEAFF
TRBJ2-7 | . | TRBV2 | . | TGTGCCAGCAGCCTCACTTTGAGCTACGAGCAGTACTTC | CASSLTLSYEQYF
TRBJ2-3 | TRBD2 | TRBV7-9 | once | TGTGCCAGCAGCTCGCCCCGACTAGCGGGGGTAGGAGATACGCAGTATTTT | CASSSPRLAGVGDTQYF
TRBJ2-5 | . | TRBV7-9 | few | TGTGCCAGCAGTACGACTAGGCGGTACCAAGAGACCCAGTACTTC | CASSTTRRYQETQYF
TRBJ2-3 | TRBD1 | TRBV5-6 | . | TGTGCCAGCAGTAGGGACAGGGGAACAGATACGCAGTATTTT | CASSRDRGTDTQYF
TRBJ2-5 | . | TRBV15 | . | TGTGCCACCAGCAGCCGAGGGACACCGGGAGAGACCCAGTACTTC | CATSSRGTPGETQYF
TRBJ1-4 | . | TRBV19 | . | TGTGCCAGTAGCTACCAGGGTACCGAAAAACTGTTTTTT | CASSYQGTEKLFF
TRBJ1-5 | . | TRBV19 | . | TGTGCCAGTAGCCCTACAGGGAAAAGCAATCAGCCCCAGCATTTT | CASSPTGKSNQPQHF
TRBJ2-3 | TRBD2 | TRBV11-2 | once | TGTGCCAGCACGGGGGGAGATACGCAGTATTTT | CASTGGDTQYF
TRBJ1-4 | . | TRBV2 | . | TGTGCCAGCAGCCTAGAAGCCGGGGAAAAACTGTTTTTT | CASSLEAGEKLFF
TRBJ1-6 | TRBD1 | TRBV30 | . | TGTGCCTGGAGTAGCTCCGACAGGGCGTTTTCACCCCTCCACTTT | CAWSSSDRAFSPLHF
TRBJ2-5 | . | TRBV7-3 | . | TGTGCCAGCAAACTGAGTCAAGAGACCCAGTACTTC | CASKLSQETQYF
TRBJ2-7 | . | TRBV10-1 | . | TGCGCCAGCAGTAGAGGCCCCTACGAGCAGTACTTC | CASSRGPYEQYF
TRBJ1-4 | TRBD1 | TRBV19 | . | TGTGCCAGTAGTTACACCGGGACAGGGAGCGAAAAACTGTTTTTT | CASSYTGTGSEKLFF
TRBJ1-1 | TRBD1 | TRBV3-1/TRBV3-2 | . | TGTGCCAGCAGCCAATCGAGACAGGGGGACACTGAAGCTTTCTTT | CASSQSRQGDTEAFF
TRBJ2-5 | . | TRBV7-2 | once | TGTGCCAGCAGCTTAAACTCTCAAGAGACCCAGTACTTC | CASSLNSQETQYF